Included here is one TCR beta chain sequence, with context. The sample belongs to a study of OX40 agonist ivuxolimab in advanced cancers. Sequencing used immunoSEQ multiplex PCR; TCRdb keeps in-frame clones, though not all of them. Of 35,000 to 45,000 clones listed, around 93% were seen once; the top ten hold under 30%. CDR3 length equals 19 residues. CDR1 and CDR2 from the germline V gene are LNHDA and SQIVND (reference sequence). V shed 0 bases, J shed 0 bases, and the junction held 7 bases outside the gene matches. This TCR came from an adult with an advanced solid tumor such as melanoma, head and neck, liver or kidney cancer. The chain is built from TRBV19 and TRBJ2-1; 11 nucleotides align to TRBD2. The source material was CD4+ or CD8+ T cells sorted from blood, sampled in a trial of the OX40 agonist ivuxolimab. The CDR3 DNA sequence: TGTGCCAGTAGTATAGACACCGGGACTAGCGGCAGCTCCTACAATGAGCAGTTCTTC. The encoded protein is CASSIDTGTSGSSYNEQFF.